The TCR beta chain under discussion was sequenced for a study of T cells in narcolepsy. Study results and limitations: Autoreactive HCRT-specific and TRIB2-specific clonotypes were marked in same-patient CSF-versus-blood CD4+ comparisons.

The assay was immunoSEQ multiplex PCR, and TCRdb's table has in-frame clones only and misses some. The table lists some 30,000 clones, roughly 87% of them singletons. About this clone itself: Its antigen is not identified.

The V end lost 3 bases, the J end lost 5 bases, and 11 bases lay between the germline ends. Germline assignment: CDR1 MNHEY and CDR2 SMNVEV (reference sequence). The CDR3 has 13 residues. This TCR derives from a human donor with narcolepsy. The chain carries TRBV27 and TRBJ2-7, with TRBD2 as a possible D gene (5 bases). The source material was CD45RA- memory CD4+ T cells from PBMCs. DNA of the CDR3: TGTGCCAGCAGTTTTGGGGAGATCAACGAGCAGTACTTC. Translation: CASSFGEINEQYF.